The source of this T cell receptor (beta chain) is a study of T-cell reconstitution after alpha-beta-depleted transplantation in children. Unique molecular identifiers were built into the TCRbeta library. TCRdb independently ran MiXCR on the PCR reads; one entry per CDR3 protein. This table holds a few hundred thousand distinct CDR3 sequences, over 7.5% found once. CDR3 size: 15 residues. In germline, CDR1 is MDHEN, CDR2 SYDVKM. V was pared by 3 bases and J by 2 bases, with 12 bases between. Regarding the study as a whole: T-cell numbers and diversity, one year after transplant, stemmed largely from T cells that were newly produced.

As regards this clonotype: The antigen is undetermined.

V is TRBV28 and J is TRBJ2-3; possibly TRBD2 for D (6 bases). The receptor comes from a female patient aged 2 to 10 who had a stem cell transplant for Fanconi anemia, so the T cells may come from the graft donor. The specimen was peripheral blood, collected 360 days after TCRalphabeta/CD19-depleted stem cell transplant. This CDR3 is CASSFAGTNTDTQYF. The CDR3 region has the DNA TGTGCCAGCAGTTTTGCGGGAACAAACACAGATACGCAGTATTTT.